This is a list of T cell receptor beta chains from one sample in a study of blood T cell repertoires in COVID-19. The method was immunoSEQ multiplex PCR; TCRdb's version includes in-frame clones alone and lacks a portion of them. The repertoire includes over 300,000 clones, 75% to 85% of them detected once, and around 7.8% sits in the top ten. Sequencing input: peripheral blood. Receptors originate from a human donor in a cohort sampled during active COVID-19. Each CDR3 is given with its conserved first and last residue. Each record gives: J gene, V gene, clone size, D gene, CDR3 DNA, CDR3 protein. A D gene is named only where the DNA matches it firmly. Only part of the rows carry a size: once, few, many, or a class if the clone is expanded.

j_gene: TRBJ2-1; v_gene: TRBV7-3; abundance: once; d_gene: -; CDR3nt: TGTGCCAGCAGCCCTGCGGGACCACGGAATGAGCAGTTCTTC; CDR3aa: CASSPAGPRNEQFF
j_gene: TRBJ1-2; v_gene: TRBV7-9; abundance: -; d_gene: -; CDR3nt: TGTGCCAGCAGCTCAAAACGGACAGACTTAAACTATGGCTACACCTTC; CDR3aa: CASSSKRTDLNYGYTF
j_gene: TRBJ2-1; v_gene: TRBV6-5; abundance: -; d_gene: TRBD1; CDR3nt: TGTGCCAGCAGTTACTCGACAGGGGGCTACAATGAGCAGTTCTTC; CDR3aa: CASSYSTGGYNEQFF
j_gene: TRBJ2-1; v_gene: TRBV19; abundance: -; d_gene: -; CDR3nt: TGTGCCAGTAGTCGCGGGGGCCCATACAATGAGCAGTTCTTC; CDR3aa: CASSRGGPYNEQFF
j_gene: TRBJ1-2; v_gene: TRBV14; abundance: -; d_gene: -; CDR3nt: TGTGCCAGCAGCCAACCGGGGAAGGACGGTTATGGCTACACCTTC; CDR3aa: CASSQPGKDGYGYTF
j_gene: TRBJ1-2; v_gene: TRBV5-4; abundance: few; d_gene: -; CDR3nt: TGTGCCAGCAGCTTGGGGACAGTTTCCTATGGCTACACCTTC; CDR3aa: CASSLGTVSYGYTF
j_gene: TRBJ2-2; v_gene: TRBV7-2; abundance: -; d_gene: TRBD2; CDR3nt: TGTGCCAGCAGTAGGACTAGCCGAAACACCGGGGAGTTGTTTTTT; CDR3aa: CASSRTSRNTGELFF
j_gene: TRBJ1-2; v_gene: TRBV19; abundance: few; d_gene: -; CDR3nt: TGTGCCAGCGGGGAGGGGATGACAGCGAGGGGCGGCTACACCTTC; CDR3aa: CASGEGMTARGGYTF
j_gene: TRBJ1-4; v_gene: TRBV7-6; abundance: -; d_gene: -; CDR3nt: TGTGCCAGCAGCTTAGCGCTTCCAGGCCTTAATGAAAAACTGTTTTTT; CDR3aa: CASSLALPGLNEKLFF
j_gene: TRBJ2-7; v_gene: TRBV3-1/TRBV3-2; abundance: -; d_gene: -; CDR3nt: TGTGCCAGCAGCCGAACCCCACTTTCGCACGAGCAGTACTTC; CDR3aa: CASSRTPLSHEQYF
j_gene: TRBJ1-1; v_gene: TRBV2; abundance: once; d_gene: -; CDR3nt: TGTGCCAGCAGTGAACGGTTGAGAGCTGTGATTTTT; CDR3aa: CASSERLRAVIF
j_gene: TRBJ2-1; v_gene: TRBV19; abundance: -; d_gene: TRBD2; CDR3nt: TGTGCCAGTAGTCCCAGACTAGCGGGGGAGGTTTTCAATGAGCAGTTCTTC; CDR3aa: CASSPRLAGEVFNEQFF
j_gene: TRBJ1-1; v_gene: TRBV29-1; abundance: -; d_gene: TRBD1; CDR3nt: TGCAGCGTTGCTGATCAGGGGGCCTACACTGAAGCTTTCTTT; CDR3aa: CSVADQGAYTEAFF
j_gene: TRBJ2-1; v_gene: TRBV10-3; abundance: -; d_gene: TRBD2; CDR3nt: TGTGCCATCAGCCCGGGACTAGCGGGGGGTGGCAATGAGCAGTTCTTC; CDR3aa: CAISPGLAGGGNEQFF
j_gene: TRBJ2-7; v_gene: TRBV5-5; abundance: -; d_gene: TRBD1; CDR3nt: TGTGCCAGCAGATTAAAGGGGGCCGCGAACTACGAGCAGTACTTC; CDR3aa: CASRLKGAANYEQYF
j_gene: TRBJ1-1; v_gene: TRBV7-8; abundance: few; d_gene: -; CDR3nt: TGTGCCAGCAGCTTAGGCCCCGGTAACACTGAAGCTTTCTTT; CDR3aa: CASSLGPGNTEAFF
j_gene: TRBJ2-2; v_gene: TRBV5-1; abundance: -; d_gene: -; CDR3nt: TGCGCCAGCAGCTTGGGCGTAAAGGGGTACACCGGGGAGCTGTTTTTT; CDR3aa: CASSLGVKGYTGELFF
j_gene: TRBJ1-1; v_gene: TRBV20-1; abundance: -; d_gene: TRBD1; CDR3nt: TGCAGTGCTAGTCTCCGGGACAGGGGTAGCACTGAAGCTTTCTTT; CDR3aa: CSASLRDRGSTEAFF
j_gene: TRBJ2-7; v_gene: TRBV29-1; abundance: -; d_gene: TRBD1; CDR3nt: TGCAGCGTTGATATACAGGGGATCTACGAGCAGTACTTC; CDR3aa: CSVDIQGIYEQYF
j_gene: TRBJ2-2; v_gene: TRBV5-6; abundance: -; d_gene: TRBD2; CDR3nt: TGTGCCAGCAGCCGGCAACTAGCGGGGTCCGGGGAGCTGTTTTTT; CDR3aa: CASSRQLAGSGELFF
j_gene: TRBJ1-2; v_gene: TRBV24-1; abundance: few; d_gene: -; CDR3nt: TGTGCCACCAGTGGGGGGCTCAATGGCTACACCTTC; CDR3aa: CATSGGLNGYTF
j_gene: TRBJ2-3; v_gene: TRBV7-3; abundance: -; d_gene: -; CDR3nt: TGTGCCAGCGGGGACTCGGGGGCGCAGTATTTT; CDR3aa: CASGDSGAQYF
j_gene: TRBJ1-2; v_gene: TRBV30; abundance: -; d_gene: -; CDR3nt: TGTGCCTGGTTAGGGGATAATGGCTACACCTTC; CDR3aa: CAWLGDNGYTF